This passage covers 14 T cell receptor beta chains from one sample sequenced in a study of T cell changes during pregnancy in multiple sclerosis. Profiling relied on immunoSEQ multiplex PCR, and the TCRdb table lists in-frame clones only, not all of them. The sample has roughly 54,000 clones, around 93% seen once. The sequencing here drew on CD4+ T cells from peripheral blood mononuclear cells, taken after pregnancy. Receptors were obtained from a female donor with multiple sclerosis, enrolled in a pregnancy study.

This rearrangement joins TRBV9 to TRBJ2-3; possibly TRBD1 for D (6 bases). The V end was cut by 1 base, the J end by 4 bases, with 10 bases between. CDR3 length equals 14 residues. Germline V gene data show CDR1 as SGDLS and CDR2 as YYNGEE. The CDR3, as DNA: TGTGCCAGCAGCGTATCCTCAGGGGCAGATACGCAGTATTTT. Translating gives CASSVSSGADTQYF.

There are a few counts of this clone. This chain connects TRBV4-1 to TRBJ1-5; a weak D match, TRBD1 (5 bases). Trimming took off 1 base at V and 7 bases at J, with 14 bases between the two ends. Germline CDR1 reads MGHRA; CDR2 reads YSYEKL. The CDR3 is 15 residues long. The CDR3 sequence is CASSQGQGSEQPQHF. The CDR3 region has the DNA TGCGCCAGCAGCCAAGGGCAGGGCTCGGAGCAGCCCCAGCATTTT.

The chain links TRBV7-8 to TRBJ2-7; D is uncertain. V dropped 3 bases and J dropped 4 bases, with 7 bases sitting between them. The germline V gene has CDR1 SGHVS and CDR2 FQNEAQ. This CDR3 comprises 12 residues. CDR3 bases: TGTGCCAGCAGCTTTGCCGGTTACGAGCAGTACTTC. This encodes CASSFAGYEQYF.

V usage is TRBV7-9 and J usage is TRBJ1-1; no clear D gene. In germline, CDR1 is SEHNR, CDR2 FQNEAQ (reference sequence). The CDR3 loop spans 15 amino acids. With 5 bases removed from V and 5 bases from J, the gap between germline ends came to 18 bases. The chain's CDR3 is CASSPPLRMMTEAFF. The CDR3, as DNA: TGTGCCAGCAGCCCGCCCTTGAGGATGATGACTGAAGCTTTCTTT.

The CDR3 DNA is TGTGCCAGCAGCCGGGGACTAGAAACAGATACGCAGTATTTT. It is translated as CASSRGLETDTQYF. The chain uses TRBV11-2 and TRBJ2-3; the match to TRBD2 covers 8 bases. The trim removed 5 bases at V and 3 bases at J, leaving 4 bases unmatched. Germline CDR1 is SGHAT and CDR2 is FQNNGV. The CDR3 extends over 14 amino acids.

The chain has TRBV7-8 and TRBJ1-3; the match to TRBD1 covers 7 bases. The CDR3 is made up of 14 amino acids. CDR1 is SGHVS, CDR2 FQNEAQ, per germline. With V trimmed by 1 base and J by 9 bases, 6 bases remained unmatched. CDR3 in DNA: TGTGCCAGCAGCTTAGAGGGACAGATTGGCACCATATATTTT. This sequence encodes CASSLEGQIGTIYF.

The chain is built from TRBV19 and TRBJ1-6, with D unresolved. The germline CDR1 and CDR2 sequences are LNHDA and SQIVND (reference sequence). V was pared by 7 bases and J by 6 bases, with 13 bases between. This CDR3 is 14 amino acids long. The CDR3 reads CASTPWGGNSPLHF. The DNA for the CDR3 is TGTGCCAGTACCCCCTGGGGAGGTAATTCACCCCTCCACTTT.

CDR3 DNA: TGTGCCAGTAGCCCAACAGGGGGAGAAAAACTGTTTTTT. Encoded protein: CASSPTGGEKLFF. V and J are TRBV19 and TRBJ1-4, with 8 bases lining up with TRBD1. Per the germline V gene, CDR1 is LNHDA and CDR2 is SQIVND (reference sequence). This CDR3 has 13 amino acids. The J segment lost 8 bases and the V segment lost 6 bases, leaving 5 bases of the junction unmatched.

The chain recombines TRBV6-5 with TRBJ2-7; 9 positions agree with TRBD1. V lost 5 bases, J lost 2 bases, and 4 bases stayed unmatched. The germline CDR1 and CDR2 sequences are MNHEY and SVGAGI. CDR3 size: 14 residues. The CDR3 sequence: CASSQDRGPYEQYF. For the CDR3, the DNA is TGTGCCAGCAGTCAGGACAGGGGCCCCTACGAGCAGTACTTC.

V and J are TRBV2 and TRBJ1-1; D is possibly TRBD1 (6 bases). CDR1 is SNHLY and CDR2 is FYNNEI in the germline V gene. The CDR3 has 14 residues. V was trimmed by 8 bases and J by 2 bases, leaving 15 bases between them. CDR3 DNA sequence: TGTGCCAGCCGGGGTAAGACAGGTAACACTGAAGCTTTCTTT. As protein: CASRGKTGNTEAFF.

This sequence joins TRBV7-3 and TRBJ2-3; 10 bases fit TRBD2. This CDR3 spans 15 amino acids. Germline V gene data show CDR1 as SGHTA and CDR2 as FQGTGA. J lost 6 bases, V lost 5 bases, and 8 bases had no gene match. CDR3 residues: CASSRTSGAPDTQYF. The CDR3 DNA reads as TGTGCCAGCAGCCGGACTAGCGGTGCCCCCGATACGCAGTATTTT.

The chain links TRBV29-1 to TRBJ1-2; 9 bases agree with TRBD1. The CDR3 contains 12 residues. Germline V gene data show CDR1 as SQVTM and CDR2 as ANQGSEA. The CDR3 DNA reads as TGCAGTGCGGACAGGGGCCTGCGAGGCTACACCTTC. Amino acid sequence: CSADRGLRGYTF.

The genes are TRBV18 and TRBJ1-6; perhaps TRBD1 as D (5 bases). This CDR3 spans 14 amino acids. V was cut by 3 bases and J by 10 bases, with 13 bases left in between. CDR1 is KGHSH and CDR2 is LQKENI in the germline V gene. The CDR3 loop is CASSPLEGESPLHF. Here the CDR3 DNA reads TGTGCCAGCTCACCCCTGGAAGGGGAATCACCCCTCCACTTT.

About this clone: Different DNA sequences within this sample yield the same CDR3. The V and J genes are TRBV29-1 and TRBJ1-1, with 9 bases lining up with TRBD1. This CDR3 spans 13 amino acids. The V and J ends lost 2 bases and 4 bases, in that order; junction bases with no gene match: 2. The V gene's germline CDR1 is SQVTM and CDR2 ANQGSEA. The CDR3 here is CSVEKGQGTEAFF. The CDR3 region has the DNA TGCAGCGTTGAAAAGGGACAGGGCACTGAAGCTTTCTTT. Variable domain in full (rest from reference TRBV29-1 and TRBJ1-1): SAVISQKPSRDICQRGTSLTIQCQVDSQVTMMFWYRQQPGQSLTLIATANQGSEATYESGFVIDKFPISRPNLTFSTLTVSNMSPEDSSIYLCSVEKGQGTEAFFGQGTRLTVV.